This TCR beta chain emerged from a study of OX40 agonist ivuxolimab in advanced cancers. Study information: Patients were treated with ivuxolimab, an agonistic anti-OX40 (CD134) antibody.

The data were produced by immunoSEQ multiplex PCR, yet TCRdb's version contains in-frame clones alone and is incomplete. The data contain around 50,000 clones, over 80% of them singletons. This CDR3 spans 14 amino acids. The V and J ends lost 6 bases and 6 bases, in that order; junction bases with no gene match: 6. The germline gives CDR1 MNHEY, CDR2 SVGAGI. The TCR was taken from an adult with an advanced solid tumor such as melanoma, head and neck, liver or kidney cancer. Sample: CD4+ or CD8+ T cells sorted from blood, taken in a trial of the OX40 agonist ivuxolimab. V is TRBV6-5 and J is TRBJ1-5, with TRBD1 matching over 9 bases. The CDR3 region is CASSPTGGGQPQHF. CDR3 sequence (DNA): TGTGCCAGCAGCCCAACAGGGGGCGGTCAGCCCCAGCATTTT.